Following are 17 T cell receptor beta chains from one sample sequenced in a study of cytomegalovirus exposure and HLA in healthy donors. Researchers ran the PCR with 60 Vbeta and 13 Jbeta primers. Assay: immunoSEQ multiplex PCR; the TCRdb copy retains only in-frame clones and omits some. This table has some 130,000 clones, 80% to 85% appearing once. Sequenced: PBMCs. Receptors originate from a human donor in good health.

The J gene is TRBJ2-7, the V gene TRBV28; D unclear. V lost 4 bases and J lost 3, with 7 bases in between. This CDR3 contains 12 residues. Germline V gene sequence: CDR1 MDHEN, CDR2 SYDVKM. This chain's CDR3 is CASSSQYYEQYF. The CDR3 bases are TGTGCCAGCAGTTCGCAGTACTACGAGCAGTACTTC.

The J gene is TRBJ2-3, the V gene TRBV7-2; D perhaps matches TRBD2 (6 bases). V was trimmed by 7 bases and J by 3 bases, leaving 20 bases between them. CDR1 is SGHTA and CDR2 is FQGNSA in the germline V gene. The CDR3 loop spans 16 amino acids. The DNA for the CDR3 is TGTGCCAGCAACCGTTACGCTAGCGCGAGGACAGATACGCAGTATTTT. This sequence encodes CASNRYASARTDTQYF. Combining the CDR3 with reference TRBV7-2 and TRBJ2-3 gives the whole variable domain GAGVSQSPSNKVTEKGKDVELRCDPISGHTALYWYRQSLGQGLEFLIYFQGNSAPDKSGLPSDRFSAERTGGSVSTLTIQRTQQEDSAVYLCASNRYASARTDTQYFGPGTRLTVL.

This clone was recorded once. The chain employs TRBV2 and TRBJ2-5, with 10 nucleotides matching TRBD1. This CDR3 has 20 residues. Looked up from germline, CDR1 is SNHLY and CDR2 is FYNNEI. The ends lost 10 bases at V and 5 bases at J; junction bases unmatched: 28. The CDR3 reads CATLHEDRGRRAPRGETQYF. DNA of the CDR3: TGTGCCACCCTTCATGAAGACAGGGGGCGGCGGGCACCACGGGGGGAGACCCAGTACTTC.

This clone was picked up one time. CDR3 protein: CASSLRDSLIYEQYF. The DNA of the CDR3 is TGTGCCAGTAGCCTCCGGGACAGCTTAATTTACGAGCAGTACTTC. The V call is TRBV19, the J call TRBJ2-7; 7 bases fit TRBD1. The V and J ends lost 6 bases and 4 bases, in that order; junction bases with no gene match: 12. Germline CDR1 is LNHDA and CDR2 is SQIVND (reference sequence). There are 15 residues in the CDR3.

This rearrangement joins TRBV27 to TRBJ2-7, with TRBD1 identical over 7 bases. There are 16 residues in the CDR3. The V gene's germline CDR1 is MNHEY and CDR2 SMNVEV (reference sequence). With 3 bases clipped from V and 2 bases from J, the junction kept 10 bases outside the gene matches. For the CDR3, the DNA is TGTGCCAGCAGTTTTAATCCGGACAGGAGGACCTACGAGCAGTACTTC. This codes for CASSFNPDRRTYEQYF.

This chain connects TRBV5-1 to TRBJ1-5, with 7 nucleotides matching TRBD1. V shed 0 bases, J shed 6 bases, and the junction held 6 bases outside the gene matches. CDR1 and CDR2 (germline): SGHRS, YFSETQ. There are 15 residues in the CDR3. The CDR3 DNA sequence: TGCGCCAGCAGCTTGGAAACAGGGGAAGGTCAGCCCCAGCATTTT. It translates to CASSLETGEGQPQHF.

The rearrangement joins TRBV5-1 to TRBJ1-4; 9 bases are a match to TRBD1. V lost 4 bases, J lost 3 bases, and 10 bases stayed unmatched. Germline V gene data show CDR1 as SGHRS and CDR2 as YFSETQ. The CDR3 sequence is 17 residues long. CDR3 in DNA: TGCGCCAGCAGCACCGGGACAGGGAGGTGGTCTAATGAAAAACTGTTTTTT. It yields the protein CASSTGTGRWSNEKLFF.

Worth noting for this clone: The same CDR3 is also encoded by other DNA sequences in this sample. The genes are TRBV6-5 and TRBJ2-7; 7 bases match TRBD2. Losses at the gene ends were 0 bases for V and 6 bases for J; bases not matched to a gene: 8. The CDR3 has 15 amino acids. Germline lookup yields CDR1 MNHEY and CDR2 SVGAGI. The CDR3 loop reads CASSYSYAGEGEQYF. CDR3 coding DNA: TGTGCCAGCAGTTACTCGTACGCCGGGGAGGGCGAGCAGTACTTC.

The CDR3, as DNA: TGCGCCAGCAGCGAAAGCGGGGGGGCCGACTGGAATGAGCAGTTCTTC. It encodes CASSESGGADWNEQFF. This rearrangement joins TRBV5-1 to TRBJ2-1; 10 nucleotides line up with TRBD2. V dropped 4 bases and J dropped 7; count of bases not matched to a gene: 11. CDR3 length: 16 amino acids. Germline-derived CDR1 and CDR2 are SGHRS and YFSETQ.

This sequence joins TRBV27 and TRBJ2-1; possibly TRBD2 for D (6 bases). V was clipped by 5 bases and J by 0 bases, with 14 bases between them. Per the germline V gene, CDR1 is MNHEY and CDR2 is SMNVEV (reference sequence). CDR3 length equals 16 residues. CDR3 in DNA: TGTGCCAGCAGTGGATGGGACTTACTCTCCTACAATGAGCAGTTCTTC. The encoded protein is CASSGWDLLSYNEQFF.

The chain carries TRBV29-1 and TRBJ2-7; TRBD2 is a possible D gene (5 bases). Trimming removed 4 bases at V and 5 bases at J, with 18 bases between. The CDR3 loop spans 14 amino acids. The V gene's germline CDR1 is SQVTM and CDR2 ANQGSEA. The CDR3 bases are TGCAGCGTTGGAGGAGCGGCAGTTCCCCACGAGCAGTACTTC. Amino acid sequence: CSVGGAAVPHEQYF.

CDR3 bases: TGTGCCAGCAGCTCGGACACCTATGGCTACACCTTC. It yields the protein CASSSDTYGYTF. This chain connects TRBV5-4 to TRBJ1-2, with D tentatively TRBD1 (5 bases). The CDR3 contains 12 residues. The germline V and J ends were trimmed by 3 bases and 4 bases, with 7 bases remaining between them. Per germline, CDR1 SGHNT and CDR2 YYREEE (reference sequence).

The chain links TRBV6-6 to TRBJ1-6, with 7 bases matching TRBD1. V was pared by 6 bases and J by 10 bases, with 12 bases of the junction left unmatched. The germline gives CDR1 MNHNY, CDR2 SVGAGI (reference sequence). CDR3 length: 15 amino acids. The CDR3 here is CASRTRDSPKSPLHF. CDR3 in DNA: TGTGCCAGCAGAACCAGGGACAGCCCTAAGTCACCCCTCCACTTT.

This sequence joins TRBV4-1 and TRBJ2-5, with 8 positions matching TRBD1. The germline V gene encodes CDR1 MGHRA and CDR2 YSYEKL. With V trimmed by 0 bases and J by 5 bases, 8 bases remained unmatched. The CDR3 is 16 residues long. This CDR3 reads CASSQDVTGDWETQYF. The CDR3 DNA follows: TGCGCCAGCAGCCAAGATGTGACAGGGGATTGGGAGACCCAGTACTTC.

The J gene is TRBJ1-2, the V gene TRBV28; D ambiguous. Germline lookup yields CDR1 MDHEN and CDR2 SYDVKM. The CDR3 length is 12 residues. Trimming shortened V by 5 bases and J by 6 bases, and 10 bases separated the two germline ends. The CDR3 sequence: CASSLTPDGYTF. For the CDR3, the DNA is TGTGCCAGCAGTCTTACCCCAGATGGCTACACCTTC.

This clone showed up just once. The chain recombines TRBV18 with TRBJ2-7; possible D gene TRBD2, 6 bases. Trimming cost V 3 bases and J 3 bases, with 12 bases left between them. CDR1 KGHSH and CDR2 LQKENI come from the germline V gene. CDR3 length: 14 amino acids. The CDR3 protein is CASSPGTGDYEQYF. CDR3 sequence (DNA): TGTGCCAGCTCACCCGGGACTGGGGACTACGAGCAGTACTTC. Using reference TRBV18 and TRBJ2-7 for the parts outside the CDR3, the full variable domain is NAGVMQNPRHLVRRRGQEARLRCSPMKGHSHVYWYRQLPEEGLKFMVYLQKENIIDESGMPKERFSAEFPKEGPSILRIQQVVRGDSAAYFCASSPGTGDYEQYFGPGTRLTVT.

This chain uses TRBV27 with TRBJ2-7; the match to TRBD2 covers 14 bases. With 5 bases clipped from V and 0 bases from J, the junction kept 3 bases outside the gene matches. Germline values: CDR1 MNHEY, CDR2 SMNVEV (reference sequence). The CDR3 has 16 amino acids. In DNA, the CDR3 is TGTGCCAGCAGTCTCGGGACTAGCGGGGGCTCCTACGAGCAGTACTTC. Its translation: CASSLGTSGGSYEQYF.